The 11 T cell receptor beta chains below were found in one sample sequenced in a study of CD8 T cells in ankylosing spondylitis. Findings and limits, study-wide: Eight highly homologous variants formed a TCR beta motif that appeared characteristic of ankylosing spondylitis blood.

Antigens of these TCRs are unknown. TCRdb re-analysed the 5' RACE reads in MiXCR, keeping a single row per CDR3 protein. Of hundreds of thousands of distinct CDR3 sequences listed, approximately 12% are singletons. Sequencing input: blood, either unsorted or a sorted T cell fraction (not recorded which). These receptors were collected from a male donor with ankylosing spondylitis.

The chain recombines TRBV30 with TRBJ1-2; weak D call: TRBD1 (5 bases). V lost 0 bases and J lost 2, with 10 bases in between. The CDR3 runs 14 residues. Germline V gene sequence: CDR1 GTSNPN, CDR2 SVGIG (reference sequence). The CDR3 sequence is CAWSVPGTNYGYTF. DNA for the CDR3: TGTGCCTGGAGTGTACCAGGGACCAACTATGGCTACACCTTC.

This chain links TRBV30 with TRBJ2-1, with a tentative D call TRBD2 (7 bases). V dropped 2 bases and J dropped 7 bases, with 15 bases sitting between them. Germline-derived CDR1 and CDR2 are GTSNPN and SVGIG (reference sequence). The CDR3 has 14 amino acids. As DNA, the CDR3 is TGTGCCTGGAGTCCAGGACTAGGACAGAATGAGCAGTTCTTC. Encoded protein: CAWSPGLGQNEQFF.

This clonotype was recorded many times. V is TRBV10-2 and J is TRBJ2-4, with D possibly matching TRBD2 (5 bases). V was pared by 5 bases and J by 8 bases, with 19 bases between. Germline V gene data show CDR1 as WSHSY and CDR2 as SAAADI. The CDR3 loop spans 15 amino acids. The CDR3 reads CASSKGSDGIDIQYF. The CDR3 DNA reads TGCGCCAGCAGTAAGGGCTCAGACGGGATAGACATTCAGTACTTC.

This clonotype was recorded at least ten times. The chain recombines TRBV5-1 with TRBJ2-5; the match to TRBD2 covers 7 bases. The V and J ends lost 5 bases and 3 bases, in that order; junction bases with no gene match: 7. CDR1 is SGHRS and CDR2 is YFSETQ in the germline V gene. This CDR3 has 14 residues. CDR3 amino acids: CASSLLGGEETQYF. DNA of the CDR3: TGCGCCAGCAGTCTCCTTGGGGGGGAAGAGACCCAGTACTTC.

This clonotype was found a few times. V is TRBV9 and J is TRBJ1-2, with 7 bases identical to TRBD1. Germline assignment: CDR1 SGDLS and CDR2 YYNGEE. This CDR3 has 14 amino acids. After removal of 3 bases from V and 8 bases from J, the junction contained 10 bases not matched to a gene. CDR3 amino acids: CASSAIGTVGGYTF. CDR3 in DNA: TGTGCCAGCAGCGCCATCGGGACAGTAGGGGGCTACACCTTC.

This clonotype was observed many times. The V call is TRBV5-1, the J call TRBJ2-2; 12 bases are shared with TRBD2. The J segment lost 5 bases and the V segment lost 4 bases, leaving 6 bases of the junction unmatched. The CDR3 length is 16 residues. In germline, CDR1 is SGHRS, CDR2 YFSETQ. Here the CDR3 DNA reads TGCGCCAGCAGCAACCGACTAGCGGGAGATACCGGGGAGCTGTTTTTT. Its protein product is CASSNRLAGDTGELFF.

The CDR3 DNA reads TGTGCCAGCAGTTACCTTGGGACTAGCGGGGACAATGAGCAGTTCTTC. Protein product: CASSYLGTSGDNEQFF. The chain has TRBV6-2 or TRBV6-3 and TRBJ2-1, with TRBD2 matching 13 bases. From germline, CDR1 is MNHEY and CDR2 SVGEGT. The CDR3 loop spans 16 amino acids. The V segment lost 2 bases and the J segment 5 bases; nucleotides outside the gene matches: 3.

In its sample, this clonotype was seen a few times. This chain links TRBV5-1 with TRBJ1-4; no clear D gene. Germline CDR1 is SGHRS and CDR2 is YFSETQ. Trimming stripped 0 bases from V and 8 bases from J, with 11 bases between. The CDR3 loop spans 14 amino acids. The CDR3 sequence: CASSLAQVDEKLFF. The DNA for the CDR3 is TGCGCCAGCAGCTTGGCCCAGGTAGACGAAAAACTGTTTTTT. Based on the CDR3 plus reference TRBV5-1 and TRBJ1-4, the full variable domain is KAGVTQTPRYLIKTRGQQVTLSCSPISGHRSVSWYQQTPGQGLQFLFEYFSETQRNKGNFPGRFSGRQFSNSRSEMNVSTLELGDSALYLCASSLAQVDEKLFFGSGTQLSVL.

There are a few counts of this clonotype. The CDR3 here is CASNDRSGNTIYF. CDR3 in DNA: TGTGCCAGCAACGATAGGTCTGGAAACACCATATATTTT. The chain joins TRBV7-9 to TRBJ1-3; D is undetermined. Germline V gives CDR1 SEHNR, CDR2 FQNEAQ (reference sequence). V was pared by 7 bases and J by 1 base, with 8 bases between. This CDR3 has 13 amino acids. The full variable domain, completed using reference TRBV7-9 and TRBJ1-3, is DTGVSQNPRHKITKRGQNVTFRCDPISEHNRLYWYRQTLGQGPEFLTYFQNEAQLEKSRLLSDRFSAERPKGSFSTLEIQRTEQGDSAMYLCASNDRSGNTIYFGEGSWLTVV.

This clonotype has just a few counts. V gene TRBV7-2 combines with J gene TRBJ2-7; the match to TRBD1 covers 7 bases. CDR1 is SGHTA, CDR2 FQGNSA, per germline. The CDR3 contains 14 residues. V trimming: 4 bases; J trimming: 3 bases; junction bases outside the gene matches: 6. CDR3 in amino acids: CASSYGTANYEQYF. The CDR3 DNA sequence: TGTGCCAGCAGCTACGGGACAGCAAACTACGAGCAGTACTTC.

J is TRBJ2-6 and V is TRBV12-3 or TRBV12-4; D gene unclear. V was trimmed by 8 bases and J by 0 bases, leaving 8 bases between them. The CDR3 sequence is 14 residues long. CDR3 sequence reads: CASGRVSGANVLTF. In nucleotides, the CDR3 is TGTGCCAGCGGTCGTGTCTCTGGGGCCAACGTCCTGACTTTC.